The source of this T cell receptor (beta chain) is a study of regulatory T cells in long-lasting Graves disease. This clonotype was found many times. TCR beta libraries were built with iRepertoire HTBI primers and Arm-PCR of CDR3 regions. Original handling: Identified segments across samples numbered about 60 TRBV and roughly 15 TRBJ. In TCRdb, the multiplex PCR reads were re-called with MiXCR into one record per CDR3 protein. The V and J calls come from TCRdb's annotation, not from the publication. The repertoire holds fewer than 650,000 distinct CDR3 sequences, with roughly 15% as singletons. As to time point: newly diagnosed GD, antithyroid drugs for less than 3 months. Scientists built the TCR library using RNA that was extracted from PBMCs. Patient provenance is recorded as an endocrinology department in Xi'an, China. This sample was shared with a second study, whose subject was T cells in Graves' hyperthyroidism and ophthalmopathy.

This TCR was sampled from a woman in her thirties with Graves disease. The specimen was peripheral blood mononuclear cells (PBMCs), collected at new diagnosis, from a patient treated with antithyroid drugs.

The CDR3 spells CSAREDDEQYF. In DNA, the CDR3 is TGCAGTGCTCGTGAAGACGACGAGCAGTACTTC. The V gene is TRBV20-1, the J gene TRBJ2-7; D ambiguous. V dropped 5 bases and J dropped 5 bases, with 10 bases sitting between them. The CDR3 loop spans 11 amino acids. Germline CDR1 is DFQATT and CDR2 is SNEGSKA (reference sequence).